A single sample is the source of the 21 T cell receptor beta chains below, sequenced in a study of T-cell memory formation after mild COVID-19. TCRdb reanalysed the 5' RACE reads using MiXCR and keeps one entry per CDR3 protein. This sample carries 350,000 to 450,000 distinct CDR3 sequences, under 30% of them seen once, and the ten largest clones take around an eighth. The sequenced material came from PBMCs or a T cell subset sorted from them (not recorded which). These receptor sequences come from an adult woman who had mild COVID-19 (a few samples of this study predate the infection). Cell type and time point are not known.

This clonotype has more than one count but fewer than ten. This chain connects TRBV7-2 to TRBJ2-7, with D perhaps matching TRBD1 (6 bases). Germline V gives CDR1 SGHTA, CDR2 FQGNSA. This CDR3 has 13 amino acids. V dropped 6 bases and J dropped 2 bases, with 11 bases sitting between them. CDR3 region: CASRRQDPYEQYF. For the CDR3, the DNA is TGTGCCAGCAGAAGACAGGACCCCTACGAGCAGTACTTC. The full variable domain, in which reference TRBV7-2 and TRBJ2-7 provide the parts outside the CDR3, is GAGVSQSPSNKVTEKGKDVELRCDPISGHTALYWYRQSLGQGLEFLIYFQGNSAPDKSGLPSDRFSAERTGGSVSTLTIQRTQQEDSAVYLCASRRQDPYEQYFGPGTRLTVT.

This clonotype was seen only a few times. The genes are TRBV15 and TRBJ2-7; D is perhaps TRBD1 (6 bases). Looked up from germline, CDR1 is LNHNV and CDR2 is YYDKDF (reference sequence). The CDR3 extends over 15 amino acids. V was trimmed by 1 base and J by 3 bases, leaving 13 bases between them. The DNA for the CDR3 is TGTGCCACCAGCAGAGGACAGGACAGTAGCTACGAGCAGTACTTC. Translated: CATSRGQDSSYEQYF.

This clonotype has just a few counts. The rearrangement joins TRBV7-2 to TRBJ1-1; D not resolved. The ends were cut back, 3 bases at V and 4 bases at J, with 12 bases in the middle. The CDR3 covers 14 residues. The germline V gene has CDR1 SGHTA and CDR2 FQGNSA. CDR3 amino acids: CASSLYGSITEAFF. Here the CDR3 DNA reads TGTGCCAGCAGCTTGTACGGGTCCATCACTGAAGCTTTCTTT.

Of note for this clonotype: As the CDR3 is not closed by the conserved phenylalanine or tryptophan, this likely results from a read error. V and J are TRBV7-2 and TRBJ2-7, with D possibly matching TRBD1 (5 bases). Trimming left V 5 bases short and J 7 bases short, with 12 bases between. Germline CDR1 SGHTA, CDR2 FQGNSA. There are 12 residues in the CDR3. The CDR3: CASSLTGLEQYL. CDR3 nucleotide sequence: TGTGCCAGCAGCCTTACAGGCTTGGAGCAGTACCTC.

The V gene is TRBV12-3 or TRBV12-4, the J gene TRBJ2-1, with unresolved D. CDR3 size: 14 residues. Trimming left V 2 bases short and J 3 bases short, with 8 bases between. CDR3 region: CASSLYSYYNEQFF. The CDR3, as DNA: TGTGCCAGCAGTTTATACAGCTACTACAATGAGCAGTTCTTC.

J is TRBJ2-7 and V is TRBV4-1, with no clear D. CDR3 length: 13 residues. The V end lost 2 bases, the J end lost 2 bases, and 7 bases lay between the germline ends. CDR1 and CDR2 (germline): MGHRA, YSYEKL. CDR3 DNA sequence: TGCGCCAGCAGCCAACAGGCCGCCTACGAGCAGTACTTC. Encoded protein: CASSQQAAYEQYF.

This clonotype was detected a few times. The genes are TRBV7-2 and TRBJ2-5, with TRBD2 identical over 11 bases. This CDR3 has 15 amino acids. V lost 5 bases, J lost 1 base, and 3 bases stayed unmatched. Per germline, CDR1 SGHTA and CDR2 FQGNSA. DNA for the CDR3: TGTGCCAGCAGCGTGACTAGCGGGGTCCAAGAGACCCAGTACTTC. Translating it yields CASSVTSGVQETQYF.

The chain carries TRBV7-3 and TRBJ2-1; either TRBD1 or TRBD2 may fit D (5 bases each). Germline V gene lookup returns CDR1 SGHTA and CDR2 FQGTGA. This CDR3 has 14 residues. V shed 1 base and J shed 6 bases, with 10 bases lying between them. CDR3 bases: TGTGCCAGCAGCTTAAAGAGGGGTTCCAATGAGCAGTTCTTC. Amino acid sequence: CASSLKRGSNEQFF.

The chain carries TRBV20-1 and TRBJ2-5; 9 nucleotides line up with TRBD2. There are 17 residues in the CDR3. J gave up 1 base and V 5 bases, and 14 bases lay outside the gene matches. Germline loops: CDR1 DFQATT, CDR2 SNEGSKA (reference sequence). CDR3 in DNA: TGCAGTGCTTCCCCGGTCGGGCTAGCGGGGTTCCAAGAGACCCAGTACTTC. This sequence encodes CSASPVGLAGFQETQYF.

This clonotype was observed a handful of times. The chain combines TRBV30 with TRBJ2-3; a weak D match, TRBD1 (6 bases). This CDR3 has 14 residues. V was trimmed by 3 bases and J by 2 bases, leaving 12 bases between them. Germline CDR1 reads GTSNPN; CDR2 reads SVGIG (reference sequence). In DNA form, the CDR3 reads TGTGCCTGGAGGACAGGCGTTGTCACAGATACGCAGTATTTT. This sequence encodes CAWRTGVVTDTQYF.

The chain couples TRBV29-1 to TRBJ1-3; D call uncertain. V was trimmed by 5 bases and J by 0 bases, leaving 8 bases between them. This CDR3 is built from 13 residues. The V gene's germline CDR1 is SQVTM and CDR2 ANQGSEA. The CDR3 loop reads CSVSETSGNTIYF. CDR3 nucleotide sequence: TGCAGCGTTTCGGAAACCTCTGGAAACACCATATATTTT.

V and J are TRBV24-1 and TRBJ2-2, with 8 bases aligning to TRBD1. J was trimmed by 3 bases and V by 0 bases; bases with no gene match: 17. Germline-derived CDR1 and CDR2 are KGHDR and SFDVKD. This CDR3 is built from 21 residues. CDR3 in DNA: TGTGCCACCAGTGATTTGGCGTTGGACAGGGCCCGGGTGGAAGACACCGGGGAGCTGTTTTTT. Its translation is CATSDLALDRARVEDTGELFF.

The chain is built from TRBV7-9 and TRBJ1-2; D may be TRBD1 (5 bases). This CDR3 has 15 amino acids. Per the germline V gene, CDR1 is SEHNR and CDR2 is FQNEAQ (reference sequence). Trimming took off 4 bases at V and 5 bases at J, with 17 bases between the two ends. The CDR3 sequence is CASSSSDRGGYGYTF. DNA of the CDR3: TGTGCCAGCAGCTCTTCGGACCGTGGGGGGTATGGCTACACCTTC. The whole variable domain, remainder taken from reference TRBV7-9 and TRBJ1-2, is DTGVSQNPRHKITKRGQNVTFRCDPISEHNRLYWYRQTLGQGPEFLTYFQNEAQLEKSRLLSDRFSAERPKGSFSTLEIQRTEQGDSAMYLCASSSSDRGGYGYTFGSGTRLTVV.

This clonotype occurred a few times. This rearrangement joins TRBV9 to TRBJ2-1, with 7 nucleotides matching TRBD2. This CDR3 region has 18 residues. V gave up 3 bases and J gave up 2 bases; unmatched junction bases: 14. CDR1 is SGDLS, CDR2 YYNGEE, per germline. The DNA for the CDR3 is TGTGCCAGCAGCGCTACAAGCACACCGGGAGGTCCCTACAATGAGCAGTTCTTC. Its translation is CASSATSTPGGPYNEQFF.

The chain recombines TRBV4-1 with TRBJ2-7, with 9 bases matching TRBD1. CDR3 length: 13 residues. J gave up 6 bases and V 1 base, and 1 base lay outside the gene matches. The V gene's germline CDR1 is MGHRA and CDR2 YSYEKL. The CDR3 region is CASSQVGQGEQYF. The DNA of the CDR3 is TGCGCCAGCAGCCAAGTGGGACAGGGCGAGCAGTACTTC.

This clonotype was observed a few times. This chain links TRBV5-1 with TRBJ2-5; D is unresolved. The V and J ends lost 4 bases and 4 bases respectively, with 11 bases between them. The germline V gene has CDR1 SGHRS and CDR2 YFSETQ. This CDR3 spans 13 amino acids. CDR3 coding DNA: TGCGCCAGCAGCCCTTCCGTCCCAGAGACCCAGTACTTC. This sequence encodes CASSPSVPETQYF.

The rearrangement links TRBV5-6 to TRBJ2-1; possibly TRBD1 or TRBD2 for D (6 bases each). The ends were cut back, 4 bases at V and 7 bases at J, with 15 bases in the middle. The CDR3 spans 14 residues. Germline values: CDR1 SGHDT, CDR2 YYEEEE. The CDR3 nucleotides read TGTGCCAGCAGCAAAATCAGGGGAGGAAATGAGCAGTTCTTC. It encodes CASSKIRGGNEQFF. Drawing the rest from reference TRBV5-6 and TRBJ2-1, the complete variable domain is DAGVTQSPTHLIKTRGQQVTLRCSPKSGHDTVSWYQQALGQGPQFIFQYYEEEERQRGNFPDRFSGHQFPNYSSELNVNALLLGDSALYLCASSKIRGGNEQFFGPGTRLTVL.

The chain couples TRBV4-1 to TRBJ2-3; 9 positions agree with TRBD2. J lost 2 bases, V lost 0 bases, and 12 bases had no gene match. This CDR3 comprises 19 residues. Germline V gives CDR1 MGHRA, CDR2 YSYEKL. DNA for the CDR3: TGCGCCAGCAGCCAAGAAGTCCCCTCCGCTAGCGGGGTCACAGATACGCAGTATTTT. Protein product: CASSQEVPSASGVTDTQYF.

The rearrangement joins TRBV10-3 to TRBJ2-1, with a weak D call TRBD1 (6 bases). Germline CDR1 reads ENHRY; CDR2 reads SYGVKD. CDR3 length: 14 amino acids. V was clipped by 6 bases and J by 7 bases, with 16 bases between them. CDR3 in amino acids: CAIRKQGSENEQFF. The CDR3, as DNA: TGTGCCATCAGAAAACAGGGATCTGAGAATGAGCAGTTCTTC.

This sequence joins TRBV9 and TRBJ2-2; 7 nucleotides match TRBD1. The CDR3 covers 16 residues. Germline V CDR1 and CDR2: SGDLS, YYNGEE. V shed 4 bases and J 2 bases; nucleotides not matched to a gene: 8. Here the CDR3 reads CASSFSRDSNTGELFF. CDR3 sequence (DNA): TGTGCCAGCAGCTTCTCCCGGGACAGTAACACCGGGGAGCTGTTTTTT.

DNA of the CDR3: TGCGCCAGCAGCCTTCTCGGACTAGCGGGGAACACCGGGGAGCTGTTTTTT. Residues: CASSLLGLAGNTGELFF. The rearrangement uses TRBV4-1 and TRBJ2-2, with TRBD2 identical over 11 bases. V trimming: 4 bases; J trimming: 1 base; junction bases outside the gene matches: 5. This CDR3 spans 17 amino acids. Germline V lookup: CDR1 MGHRA, CDR2 YSYEKL.